One sample yielded the 14 T cell receptor beta chains listed below, sequenced in a study of T cells in Graves' hyperthyroidism and ophthalmopathy. RNA transcripts gave rise to amplified TCR beta CDR3 regions. The HTBI primer set drove a first-round RT-PCR of the TCR CDR3. MiXCR, applied by TCRdb to the multiplex PCR reads, yields one record per CDR3 protein. The profile shows 600,000 to 700,000 distinct CDR3 sequences, about 45% of them singletons. The source material was peripheral blood or thyroid tissue (not recorded which). These receptors came from an adult man with Graves' disease, either hyperthyroidism or ophthalmopathy (not recorded which).

The CDR3 sequence is CSVTTGTGLDEQYF. The CDR3 nucleotides read TGCAGCGTGACCACCGGGACAGGCTTGGACGAGCAGTACTTC. V gene TRBV29-1 combines with J gene TRBJ2-7, with 8 nucleotides matching TRBD1. The CDR3 extends over 14 amino acids. V gave up 6 bases and J gave up 5 bases; unmatched junction bases: 12. Germline V CDR1 and CDR2: SQVTM, ANQGSEA.

V and J are TRBV2 and TRBJ1-4; no clear D. The CDR3 is 14 residues long. The germline CDR1 and CDR2 sequences are SNHLY and FYNNEI. Between the trimmed V and J ends, which lost 6 bases and 2 bases, there was a span of 10 bases. CDR3 sequence: CASSGFRTNEKLFF. The CDR3 region has the DNA TGTGCCAGCAGCGGGTTTCGGACTAATGAAAAACTGTTTTTT.

With regard to this clonotype: An end of the junction differs from the germline gene, which may be a read error. The V gene is TRBV19, the J gene TRBJ2-5; 10 bases map to TRBD2. The germline V gene encodes CDR1 LNHDA and CDR2 SQIVND (reference sequence). There are 17 residues in the CDR3. CDR3 loop: CASSRRGASGSQETQYF. DNA of the CDR3: TGTGCCAGCAGTAGGCGGGGGGCTAGCGGGAGCCAAGAGACCCAGTACTTC.

V is TRBV24-1 and J is TRBJ1-1, with 8 bases aligning to TRBD1. In germline, CDR1 is KGHDR, CDR2 SFDVKD. Unmatched junction bases numbered 20, after V lost 7 bases and J lost 5 bases. The CDR3 covers 18 residues. The CDR3 coding sequence is TGTGCCACCAGCAGTCCAAGTTCCCCAGGGGGCGGTGGTACTGAAGCTTTCTTT. As protein: CATSSPSSPGGGGTEAFF.

The V gene is TRBV29-1, the J gene TRBJ2-7; D assignment may be TRBD1 or TRBD2 (5 bases each). Near its end, the DNA agrees better with TRBJ2-1, so the J call may be wrong. CDR1 and CDR2 (germline): SQVTM, ANQGSEA. The CDR3 runs to 14 residues. This CDR3 reads CSVGLGAGANEQFF. The CDR3 DNA is TGCAGCGTTGGGCTCGGGGCCGGGGCTAATGAGCAGTTCTTC.

The chain uses TRBV20-1 and TRBJ2-2; no definite D call. Germline V gives CDR1 DFQATT, CDR2 SNEGSKA (reference sequence). This CDR3 is 13 amino acids long. Trimming removed 0 bases from V and 6 bases from J, with 8 bases in between. The CDR3 spells CSARDLRAGELFF. CDR3 in DNA: TGCAGTGCTAGAGATCTGAGAGCCGGGGAGCTGTTTTTT.

V usage is TRBV19 and J usage is TRBJ1-5; D might be TRBD1 (5 bases). V dropped 9 bases and J dropped 0 bases, with 15 bases sitting between them. The CDR3 contains 15 residues. The V gene's germline CDR1 is LNHDA and CDR2 SQIVND (reference sequence). The CDR3 reads CASHEDSDSNQPQHF. The CDR3 coding sequence is TGTGCCAGCCATGAAGACAGTGATAGCAATCAGCCCCAGCATTTT.

Regarding this clonotype: Given a much more abundant clone one base away, this may be a read error. V and J are TRBV5-1 and TRBJ1-6; D may be TRBD1 (6 bases). V was clipped by 0 bases and J by 10 bases, with 14 bases between them. The CDR3 runs to 15 residues. Germline V gene lookup returns CDR1 SGHRS and CDR2 YFSETQ. CDR3 DNA sequence: TGCGCCAGCAGCTTGGGAGGGGGGGCTTCGTCACCCCTCCACTTT. It specifies CASSLGGGASSPLHF. Full variable domain (outside the CDR3, taken from reference TRBV5-1 and TRBJ1-6): KAGVTQTPRYLIKTRGQQVTLSCSPISGHRSVSWYQQTPGQGLQFLFEYFSETQRNKGNFPGRFSGRQFSNSRSEMNVSTLELGDSALYLCASSLGGGASSPLHFGNGTRLTVT.

This chain's CDR3 is CASSLAHGTTSPLHF. CDR3 nucleotides: TGTGCCAGCAGCTTAGCGCACGGGACAACCTCACCCCTCCACTTT. The rearrangement links TRBV7-9 to TRBJ1-6; weak D call: TRBD1 (6 bases). Trimming removed 0 bases at V and 10 bases at J, with 13 bases between. CDR3 size: 15 residues. Germline CDR1 SEHNR, CDR2 FQNEAQ (reference sequence).

The rearrangement uses TRBV29-1 and TRBJ1-1; 8 bases map to TRBD1. This CDR3 is built from 14 residues. CDR1 and CDR2 from the germline V gene are SQVTM and ANQGSEA. V shed 7 bases, J shed 3 bases, and the junction held 10 bases outside the gene matches. This CDR3 is CSAGQGDGYTEAFF. CDR3 nucleotides: TGCAGCGCAGGACAGGGCGATGGCTACACTGAAGCTTTCTTT.

The chain combines TRBV7-2 with TRBJ2-5, with 9 bases matching TRBD1. CDR3 length equals 15 residues. Trimming removed 5 bases from V and 4 bases from J; junction bases left unmatched: 8. In germline, CDR1 is SGHTA, CDR2 FQGNSA. CDR3 DNA sequence: TGTGCCAGCAGCCCAACCGGGACAGGGCCAGAGACCCAGTACTTC. Its translation is CASSPTGTGPETQYF.

This clonotype was seen only a few times. This chain joins TRBV7-2 and TRBJ1-6; a possible D gene is TRBD1 (6 bases). Germline V CDR1 and CDR2: SGHTA, FQGNSA. The CDR3 has 16 amino acids. Trimming stripped 1 base from V and 7 bases from J, with 14 bases between. The CDR3 bases are TGTGCCAGCAGCTTAGTTACAGGGATTCGAAATTCACCCCTCCACTTT. Protein product: CASSLVTGIRNSPLHF.

The chain has TRBV10-2 and TRBJ2-7; perhaps TRBD2 as D (6 bases). V lost 6 bases, J lost 6 bases, and 18 bases lay in between. The V gene's germline CDR1 is WSHSY and CDR2 SAAADI. CDR3 length equals 14 residues. CDR3 bases: TGCGCCAGCAGGGAGAAGATGGGACTCGGCGAGCAGTACTTC. It encodes CASREKMGLGEQYF.

This chain joins TRBV15 and TRBJ1-1; no clear D. The CDR3 runs to 13 residues. Germline lookup yields CDR1 LNHNV and CDR2 YYDKDF (reference sequence). The V and J ends lost 1 base and 7 bases respectively, with 10 bases between them. The CDR3 protein is CATSRVGRDEAFF. The CDR3 DNA follows: TGTGCCACCAGCAGAGTTGGGCGTGATGAAGCTTTCTTT.